A single T cell receptor (beta chain) is shown here with its context. The record originates from a study of T cells in Graves' hyperthyroidism and ophthalmopathy. TCR beta CDR3 regions were amplified from RNA. During a first-round RT-PCR of the TCR CDR3, the HTBI primer set was used. TCRdb reanalysed the multiplex PCR reads using MiXCR and keeps one entry per CDR3 protein. The table has 380,000 or so distinct CDR3 sequences, approximately 14% seen once. A roughly 9.3 ml volume of fresh peripheral blood provided the PBMCs. This sequence was found in a young woman with Graves' hyperthyroidism. The sample comprised blood.

DNA of the CDR3: TGTGCCAGCAAGAAGAGCGGGACAGGGGGCTCTGGCTACACCTTC. Translating it yields CASKKSGTGGSGYTF. This chain uses TRBV6-1 with TRBJ1-2; TRBD1 agrees at 12 bases. Germline CDR1 MNHNS, CDR2 SASEGT. The trim removed 7 bases at V and 7 bases at J, leaving 10 bases unmatched. The CDR3 consists of 15 residues.